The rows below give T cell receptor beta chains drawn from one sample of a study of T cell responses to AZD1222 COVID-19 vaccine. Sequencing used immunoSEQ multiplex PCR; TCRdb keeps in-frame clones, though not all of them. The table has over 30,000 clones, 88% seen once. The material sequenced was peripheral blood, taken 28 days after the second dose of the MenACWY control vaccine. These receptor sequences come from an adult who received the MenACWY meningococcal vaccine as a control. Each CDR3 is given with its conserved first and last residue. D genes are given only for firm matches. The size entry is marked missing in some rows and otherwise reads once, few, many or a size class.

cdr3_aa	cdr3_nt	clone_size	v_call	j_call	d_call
CASSDGGLYNEQFF	TGTGCCAGCAGTGACGGAGGTCTCTACAATGAGCAGTTCTTC	NA	TRBV2	TRBJ2-1	NA
CASSVWVSNQPQHF	TGTGCCAGCAGTGTTTGGGTCAGCAATCAGCCCCAGCATTTT	NA	TRBV2	TRBJ1-5	NA
CASSWVDSYHNEQFF	TGTGCCAGCAGTTGGGTGGACTCCTATCACAATGAGCAGTTCTTC	once	TRBV6-5	TRBJ2-1	NA
CASSLSFNLYNEQFF	TGTGCCAGCAGTTTATCCTTCAATCTCTACAATGAGCAGTTCTTC	NA	TRBV28	TRBJ2-1	NA
CASSTSGRGSYEQYF	TGTGCCAGCAGTACTAGCGGGAGAGGTTCCTACGAGCAGTACTTC	NA	TRBV28	TRBJ2-7	TRBD2
CASSSYSGRTDTQYF	TGTGCCAGCAGCTCTTATAGCGGGCGCACAGATACGCAGTATTTT	NA	TRBV9	TRBJ2-3	TRBD2
CASSVLSPHYVETQYF	TGTGCCAGCAGCGTACTTAGCCCTCATTACGTGGAGACCCAGTACTTC	NA	TRBV3-1/TRBV3-2	TRBJ2-5	NA
CASSTGLAGNEQFF	TGTGCCAGCAGCACGGGACTAGCGGGTAATGAGCAGTTCTTC	NA	TRBV9	TRBJ2-1	TRBD2
CASSAGTAGANVLTF	TGTGCCAGTAGTGCGGGGACAGCTGGGGCCAACGTCCTGACTTTC	NA	TRBV19	TRBJ2-6	NA
CASREQGYTIYF	TGTGCCAGCAGGGAACAGGGTTACACCATATATTTT	NA	TRBV28	TRBJ1-3	NA
CASSLAGELFF	TGTGCCAGCAGCTTGGCCGGGGAGCTGTTTTTT	NA	TRBV5-6	TRBJ2-2	NA
CASSPPGGNGELFF	TGTGCCAGCTCACCACCGGGCGGGAACGGGGAGCTGTTTTTT	NA	TRBV18	TRBJ2-2	NA
CASGSGTGVNQPQHF	TGTGCCAGCGGTTCCGGGACAGGGGTCAATCAGCCCCAGCATTTT	NA	TRBV27	TRBJ1-5	TRBD1
CASSLLQGEQYF	TGTGCCAGCAGTTTACTACAGGGGGAGCAGTACTTC	NA	TRBV28	TRBJ2-7	TRBD1
CASSLTGRSGANVLTF	TGTGCCAGCAGCCTGACAGGCCGCTCTGGGGCCAACGTCCTGACTTTC	NA	TRBV5-6	TRBJ2-6	NA
CASSDNRHEQFF	TGTGCCAGCAGCGATAATAGGCATGAGCAGTTCTTC	NA	TRBV27	TRBJ2-1	NA
CASTRGSGRASNEQFF	TGTGCCAGCACGAGAGGGAGCGGGAGGGCCTCCAATGAGCAGTTCTTC	NA	TRBV11-1	TRBJ2-1	TRBD2
CASSPPRGRDTGELFF	TGTGCCAGCTCACCACCGAGAGGTCGGGACACCGGGGAGCTGTTTTTT	NA	TRBV18	TRBJ2-2	NA
CASSLGQRLQEAQYF	TGCGCCAGCAGCTTGGGACAGAGACTACAAGAAGCCCAGTACTTC	NA	TRBV5-1	TRBJ2-5	NA
CASSGLLANNGELFF	TGTGCCAGCAGCGGACTTCTAGCGAATAACGGGGAGCTGTTTTTT	NA	TRBV9	TRBJ2-2	NA
CASRGTGTHGYTF	TGTGCCAGCAGAGGGACAGGGACCCATGGCTACACCTTC	NA	TRBV2	TRBJ1-2	TRBD1
CASSFARHSYEQYF	TGTGCCAGCAGTTTTGCGCGTCACTCCTACGAGCAGTACTTC	NA	TRBV28	TRBJ2-7	NA
CASSLGASGVNEQFF	TGCGCCAGCAGCTTGGGAGCGAGTGGCGTAAATGAGCAGTTCTTC	NA	TRBV5-1	TRBJ2-1	NA